These 7 T cell receptor beta chains were sequenced from one sample in a study of blood T cell repertoires in COVID-19. Sequenced by immunoSEQ multiplex PCR; TCRdb stores in-frame clones only, minus some. The profile shows about 80,000 clones, 70% to 90% of them singletons. The sequencing sample was made of peripheral blood. Source of these receptors: an elderly woman with acute or convalescent COVID-19.

The CDR3 region has the DNA TGTGCCAGCTCACCCCGAACGGTGGGACACACAGATACGCAGTATTTT. This gives the protein CASSPRTVGHTDTQYF. This chain links TRBV18 with TRBJ2-3; TRBD1 might be the D (6 bases). CDR1 is KGHSH, CDR2 LQKENI, per germline. This CDR3 has 16 residues. V shed 3 bases and J shed 2 bases, with 15 bases lying between them.

This chain uses TRBV12-3 or TRBV12-4 with TRBJ1-1, with D unresolved. This CDR3 is 13 amino acids long. Trimming shortened V by 2 bases and J by 3 bases, and 7 bases separated the two germline ends. As DNA, the CDR3 is TGTGCCAGCAGTTTACGGGGAGACACTGAAGCTTTCTTT. It is translated as CASSLRGDTEAFF.

V is TRBV5-1 and J is TRBJ2-7; TRBD1 matches at 8 bases. This CDR3 region has 14 residues. Germline lookup yields CDR1 SGHRS and CDR2 YFSETQ. Trimming at V came to 2 bases and at J to 1 base, leaving 2 bases not matched to a gene. As DNA, the CDR3 is TGCGCCAGCAGCTTCCGGGACAGGTCCTACGAGCAGTACTTC. It encodes CASSFRDRSYEQYF.

This clone was observed a few times. This chain uses TRBV14 with TRBJ1-3; D is uncertain. Germline V gene lookup returns CDR1 SGHDN and CDR2 FVKESK. This CDR3 is built from 14 residues. With 2 bases removed from V and 4 bases from J, the gap between germline ends came to 9 bases. This CDR3 is CASSQQAGGNTIYF. DNA of the CDR3: TGTGCCAGCAGCCAACAGGCGGGCGGAAACACCATATATTTT. Complete variable domain (other parts from reference TRBV14 and TRBJ1-3): EAGVTQFPSHSVIEKGQTVTLRCDPISGHDNLYWYRRVMGKEIKFLLHFVKESKQDESGMPNNRFLAERTGGTYSTLKVQPAELEDSGVYFCASSQQAGGNTIYFGEGSWLTVV.

This clone was seen a single time. The chain is built from TRBV19 and TRBJ2-7; TRBD2 aligns across 7 bases. CDR3 length equals 15 residues. J lost 0 bases, V lost 6 bases, and 8 bases had no gene match. Germline V gene data show CDR1 as LNHDA and CDR2 as SQIVND (reference sequence). The CDR3 spells CASSRLAASSYEQYF. The DNA for the CDR3 is TGTGCCAGTAGCCGACTAGCCGCTAGCTCCTACGAGCAGTACTTC.

J is TRBJ2-1 and V is TRBV27, with 7 bases matching TRBD1. Germline V gene data show CDR1 as MNHEY and CDR2 as SMNVEV (reference sequence). The CDR3 sequence is 15 residues long. Trimming at V came to 6 bases and at J to 0 bases, leaving 5 bases not matched to a gene. CDR3 loop: CASRSDRDSYNEQFF. CDR3 nucleotide sequence: TGTGCCAGCAGATCAGACAGGGACTCCTACAATGAGCAGTTCTTC.

CDR3 in amino acids: CASSHPPGQGASGELFF. The CDR3 bases are TGCGCCAGCAGCCATCCCCCAGGACAGGGGGCTTCCGGGGAGCTGTTTTTT. V and J are TRBV4-3 and TRBJ2-2; 11 bases are a match to TRBD1. V lost 3 bases and J lost 6; bases outside the gene matches: 9. In germline, CDR1 is LGHNA, CDR2 YSLEER. The CDR3 contains 17 residues.